What follows are 25 T cell receptor beta chains derived from one specimen sequenced in a study of cytomegalovirus exposure and HLA in healthy donors. In the PCR, 60 Vbeta and 13 Jbeta primers were used. The data were produced by immunoSEQ multiplex PCR, yet TCRdb's version contains in-frame clones alone and is incomplete. The sample yields 130,000 or so clones, 75% to 90% seen once. Material: PBMCs. These receptors all come from a man aged 25-40 years in good health and CMV-seronegative.

This chain joins TRBV7-9 and TRBJ1-6, with D unclear. V dropped 4 bases and J dropped 7 bases, with 5 bases sitting between them. CDR1 is SEHNR, CDR2 FQNEAQ, per germline (reference sequence). The length of the CDR3 is 12 residues. The CDR3 DNA reads as TGTGCCAGCAGCTATCAAAATTCACCCCTCCACTTT. This codes for CASSYQNSPLHF.

V and J are TRBV5-1 and TRBJ2-3, with 7 bases matching TRBD2. The CDR3 totals 14 residues. V trimming: 7 bases; J trimming: 1 base; junction bases outside the gene matches: 6. The germline CDR1 and CDR2 sequences are SGHRS and YFSETQ. CDR3 loop: CASVPRGGTDTQYF. The CDR3 coding sequence is TGCGCCAGCGTCCCACGGGGGGGCACAGATACGCAGTATTTT.

The genes are TRBV11-2 and TRBJ1-2; 10 bases fit TRBD1. Trimming took 3 bases from V and 3 from J; bases not matched to a gene: 1. The CDR3 has 14 amino acids. Germline CDR1 SGHAT, CDR2 FQNNGV. The CDR3: CASSFGTGDYGYTF. DNA for the CDR3: TGTGCCAGCAGCTTTGGGACAGGGGACTATGGCTACACCTTC. Filled out from reference TRBV11-2 and TRBJ1-2, the complete variable domain reads EAGVAQSPRYKIIEKRQSVAFWCNPISGHATLYWYQQILGQGPKLLIQFQNNGVVDDSQLPKDRFSAERLKGVDSTLKIQPAKLEDSAVYLCASSFGTGDYGYTFGSGTRLTVV.

The chain recombines TRBV13 with TRBJ1-6; D gene uncertain. The CDR3 contains 13 residues. CDR1 PRHDT and CDR2 FYEKMQ come from the germline V gene (reference sequence). V lost 3 bases and J lost 5, with 5 bases in between. The CDR3 is CASSFSNNSPLHF. The CDR3 DNA is TGTGCCAGCAGCTTTTCAAATAATTCACCCCTCCACTTT.

The chain joins TRBV4-1 to TRBJ1-2; D gene ambiguous. V gave up 3 bases and J gave up 7 bases, with 15 bases separating them. CDR3 length equals 14 residues. The germline V gene encodes CDR1 MGHRA and CDR2 YSYEKL. The CDR3 loop is CASSHVPPRLGYTF. CDR3 sequence (DNA): TGCGCCAGCAGCCATGTTCCCCCCCGTCTTGGCTACACCTTC.

The chain is built from TRBV7-6 and TRBJ2-6, with D uncertain. Germline V gene lookup returns CDR1 SGHVS and CDR2 FNYEAQ. The ends were cut back, 1 base at V and 2 bases at J, with 3 bases in the middle. The CDR3 has 14 residues. The CDR3 sequence: CASSLGPGANVLTF. The CDR3 DNA reads as TGTGCCAGCAGCTTAGGGCCTGGGGCCAACGTCCTGACTTTC.

This chain uses TRBV29-1 with TRBJ1-1; 9 bases fit TRBD1. Germline-derived CDR1 and CDR2 are SQVTM and ANQGSEA. The CDR3 sequence is 15 residues long. Trimming at V came to 4 bases and at J to 0 bases, leaving 6 bases not matched to a gene. CDR3 amino acids: CSVGVTGGLNTEAFF. CDR3 nucleotides: TGCAGCGTTGGGGTGACAGGGGGTTTGAACACTGAAGCTTTCTTT.

The chain is built from TRBV2 and TRBJ2-3; 8 bases are a match to TRBD2. The ends lost 6 bases at V and 2 bases at J; junction bases unmatched: 4. This CDR3 contains 14 residues. Germline CDR1 SNHLY, CDR2 FYNNEI. The CDR3 DNA reads as TGTGCCAGCAGCCTACTAGCGGTCACAGATACGCAGTATTTT. This gives the protein CASSLLAVTDTQYF. The full variable domain, in which reference TRBV2 and TRBJ2-3 provide the parts outside the CDR3, is EPEVTQTPSHQVTQMGQEVILRCVPISNHLYFYWYRQILGQKVEFLVSFYNNEISEKSEIFDDQFSVERPDGSNFTLKIRSTKLEDSAMYFCASSLLAVTDTQYFGPGTRLTVL.

The genes are TRBV2 and TRBJ2-1; 7 bases are shared with TRBD1. After removal of 10 bases from V and 0 bases from J, the junction contained 21 bases not matched to a gene. CDR1 is SNHLY and CDR2 is FYNNEI in the germline V gene. The CDR3 length is 19 residues. DNA of the CDR3: TGTGCCATCTCTACCGGGACAGAGTCCCTCTCTCTCTCCTACAATGAGCAGTTCTTC. The encoded protein is CAISTGTESLSLSYNEQFF.

The chain uses TRBV12-5 and TRBJ2-3, with TRBD2 matching 9 bases. The CDR3 runs 20 residues. V trimming: 0 bases; J trimming: 0 bases; junction bases outside the gene matches: 13. Germline V CDR1 and CDR2: LGHNT, FRNRAP. The CDR3 DNA follows: TGTGCTAGTGGTTTGGTAGCTGTTAGCGGGGGAAAACCAAGCACAGATACGCAGTATTTT. Encoded protein: CASGLVAVSGGKPSTDTQYF. The variable domain in full, completed from reference TRBV12-5 and TRBJ2-3, reads DARVTQTPRHKVTEMGQEVTMRCQPILGHNTVFWYRQTMMQGLELLAYFRNRAPLDDSGMPKDRFSAEMPDATLATLKIQPSEPRDSAVYFCASGLVAVSGGKPSTDTQYFGPGTRLTVL.

V is TRBV5-1 and J is TRBJ2-2; D possibly corresponds to TRBD1 (6 bases). V gave up 2 bases and J gave up 7 bases, with 18 bases separating them. Per germline, CDR1 SGHRS and CDR2 YFSETQ. The CDR3 has 16 amino acids. DNA of the CDR3: TGCGCCAGCAGCTTAGAGGGGGAATCTGGCGGCGGGGAGCTGTTTTTT. This sequence encodes CASSLEGESGGGELFF.

The rearrangement joins TRBV10-3 to TRBJ1-1, with D perhaps TRBD1 (6 bases). V was shortened by 7 bases and J by 1 base, with 16 bases between the two germline ends. Germline values: CDR1 ENHRY, CDR2 SYGVKD. The CDR3 has 15 residues. The CDR3 nucleotides are TGTGCCATCAAACAGGGCGGTATTCGGAACACTGAAGCTTTCTTT. Translated, it gives CAIKQGGIRNTEAFF.

The chain combines TRBV7-2 with TRBJ2-7; 7 nucleotides align to TRBD1. CDR1 is SGHTA and CDR2 is FQGNSA in the germline V gene. V trimming: 5 bases; J trimming: 1 base; junction bases outside the gene matches: 2. The CDR3 loop spans 13 amino acids. The CDR3 sequence is CASSKGQSYEQYF. As DNA, the CDR3 is TGTGCCAGCAGCAAGGGACAGTCCTACGAGCAGTACTTC. The variable domain in full, completed from reference TRBV7-2 and TRBJ2-7, reads GAGVSQSPSNKVTEKGKDVELRCDPISGHTALYWYRQSLGQGLEFLIYFQGNSAPDKSGLPSDRFSAERTGGSVSTLTIQRTQQEDSAVYLCASSKGQSYEQYFGPGTRLTVT.

The rearrangement links TRBV18 to TRBJ1-2; perhaps TRBD1 as D (5 bases). The length of the CDR3 is 15 residues. CDR1 is KGHSH and CDR2 is LQKENI in the germline V gene. Trimming took off 1 base at V and 6 bases at J, with 15 bases between the two ends. CDR3 sequence (DNA): TGTGCCAGCTCACCACGACCCGGGACTGTGGATGGCTACACCTTC. Protein product: CASSPRPGTVDGYTF.

The chain recombines TRBV16 with TRBJ1-1; D perhaps matches TRBD1 (5 bases). Germline values: CDR1 KGHSY, CDR2 FQNENV. Trimming removed 3 bases from V and 7 bases from J, with 21 bases in between. The CDR3 is 16 amino acids. The CDR3 loop is CASSHGPGGTTLEAFF. Here the CDR3 DNA reads TGTGCCAGCAGCCACGGCCCGGGAGGGACCACTCTTGAAGCTTTCTTT.

CDR3 DNA: TGTGCCAGTAGTCCCCAGGGGATCGAGACCCAGTACTTC. This codes for CASSPQGIETQYF. The chain employs TRBV19 and TRBJ2-5; TRBD1 is a possible D gene (6 bases). Germline V lookup: CDR1 LNHDA, CDR2 SQIVND (reference sequence). The CDR3 totals 13 residues. The V and J ends lost 5 bases and 5 bases respectively, with 12 bases between them.

The gene calls are TRBV7-2 and TRBJ1-5; D not resolved. The CDR3 consists of 14 residues. V gave up 4 bases and J gave up 1 base, with 8 bases separating them. Germline V gene lookup returns CDR1 SGHTA and CDR2 FQGNSA. CDR3 DNA sequence: TGTGCCAGCAGCTCTCCCGGGAGCAATCAGCCCCAGCATTTT. This encodes CASSSPGSNQPQHF.

This sequence joins TRBV9 and TRBJ2-2; no clear D gene. The CDR3 sequence is 12 residues long. With 3 bases removed from V and 5 bases from J, the gap between germline ends came to 5 bases. Per the germline V gene, CDR1 is SGDLS and CDR2 is YYNGEE. CDR3 loop: CASSDSTGELFF. Written as DNA, the CDR3 is TGTGCCAGCAGCGACTCAACCGGGGAGCTGTTTTTT.

The CDR3 reads CASSSRLAGALGEQFF. The CDR3 DNA sequence: TGTGCCAGCAGTTCCAGACTAGCGGGGGCCCTCGGTGAGCAGTTCTTC. J is TRBJ2-1 and V is TRBV6-5; 12 nucleotides agree with TRBD2. J gave up 9 bases and V 4 bases, and 10 bases lay outside the gene matches. Germline lookup yields CDR1 MNHEY and CDR2 SVGAGI. CDR3 size: 16 residues.

The gene calls are TRBV5-8 and TRBJ1-5, with 8 bases fitting TRBD1. V lost 1 base, J lost 0 bases, and 15 bases stayed unmatched. CDR1 is SGHTS, CDR2 YDEGEE, per germline. The CDR3 sequence is 20 residues long. CDR3 DNA sequence: TGTGCCAGCAGCTTGATATGGGACAGGAATAGGGGTTATAGCAATCAGCCCCAGCATTTT. This gives the protein CASSLIWDRNRGYSNQPQHF.

The rearrangement links TRBV19 to TRBJ2-1, with 7 bases identical to TRBD2. Germline assignment: CDR1 LNHDA and CDR2 SQIVND (reference sequence). V trimming: 3 bases; J trimming: 4 bases; junction bases outside the gene matches: 3. The CDR3 loop spans 14 amino acids. Written as DNA, the CDR3 is TGTGCCAGTAGTATTTCAGCGGGGTACAATGAGCAGTTCTTC. Amino acid sequence: CASSISAGYNEQFF.

The table lists this clone with a count of one. One junction end does not reproduce the germline sequence, and a read error may be involved. The chain joins TRBV7-9 to TRBJ2-1; TRBD1 is a possible D gene (6 bases). The CDR3 loop spans 16 amino acids. Germline CDR1 is SEHNR and CDR2 is FQNEAQ (reference sequence). DNA of the CDR3: TGTTCCAGCAGCTCCCGGACAGAACCAACCTACAATGAGCAGTTCTTC. Amino acids: CSSSSRTEPTYNEQFF.

The CDR3 DNA reads TGTGCCATCAGCGCCCGACTAGCCAATAGCACAGATACGCAGTATTTT. This gives the protein CAISARLANSTDTQYF. The chain is built from TRBV10-3 and TRBJ2-3, with 7 bases that match TRBD2. V trimming: 6 bases; J trimming: 0 bases; junction bases outside the gene matches: 9. This CDR3 region has 16 residues. The germline V gene has CDR1 ENHRY and CDR2 SYGVKD.

The chain uses TRBV14 and TRBJ1-3, with 8 bases that match TRBD1. The germline CDR1 and CDR2 sequences are SGHDN and FVKESK. The CDR3 sequence is 13 residues long. V shed 4 bases and J 8 bases; nucleotides not matched to a gene: 4. In DNA form, the CDR3 reads TGTGCCAGCAGCCCCGGGACAGGACACACCATATATTTT. Amino acid sequence: CASSPGTGHTIYF.

The genes are TRBV10-3 and TRBJ2-1; 8 nucleotides line up with TRBD2. The CDR3 is 15 residues long. Trimming at V came to 7 bases and at J to 5 bases, leaving 10 bases not matched to a gene. The germline V gene encodes CDR1 ENHRY and CDR2 SYGVKD. The CDR3 DNA reads TGTGCCATCAATCGGAGAGCGGGGGCAAACAATGAGCAGTTCTTC. Encoded protein: CAINRRAGANNEQFF.